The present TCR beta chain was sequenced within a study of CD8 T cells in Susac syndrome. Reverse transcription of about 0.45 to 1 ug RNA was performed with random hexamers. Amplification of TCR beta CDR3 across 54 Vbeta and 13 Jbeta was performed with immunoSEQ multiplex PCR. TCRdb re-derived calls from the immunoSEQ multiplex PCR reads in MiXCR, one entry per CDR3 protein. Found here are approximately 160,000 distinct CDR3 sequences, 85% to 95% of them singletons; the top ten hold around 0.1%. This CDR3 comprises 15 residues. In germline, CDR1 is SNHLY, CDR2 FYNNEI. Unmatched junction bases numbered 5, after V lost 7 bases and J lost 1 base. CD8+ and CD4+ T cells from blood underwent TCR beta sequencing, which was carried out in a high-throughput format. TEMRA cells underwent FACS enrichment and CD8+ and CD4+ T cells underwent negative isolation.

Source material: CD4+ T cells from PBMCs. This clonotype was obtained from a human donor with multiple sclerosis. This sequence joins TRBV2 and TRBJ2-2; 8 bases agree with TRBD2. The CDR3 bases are TGTGCCAGCACCCCACTAGCGGTGAACACCGGGGAGCTGTTTTTT. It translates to CASTPLAVNTGELFF.